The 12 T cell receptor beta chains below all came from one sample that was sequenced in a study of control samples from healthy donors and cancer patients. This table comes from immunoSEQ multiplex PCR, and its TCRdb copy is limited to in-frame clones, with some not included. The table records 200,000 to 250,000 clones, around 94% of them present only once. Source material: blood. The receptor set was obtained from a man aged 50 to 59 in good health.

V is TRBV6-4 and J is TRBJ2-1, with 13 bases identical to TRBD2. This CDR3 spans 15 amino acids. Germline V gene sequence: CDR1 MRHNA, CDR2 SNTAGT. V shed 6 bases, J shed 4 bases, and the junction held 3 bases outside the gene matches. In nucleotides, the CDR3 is TGTGCCAGCAGCGTGACTAGCGGGGGGTACAATGAGCAGTTCTTC. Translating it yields CASSVTSGGYNEQFF.

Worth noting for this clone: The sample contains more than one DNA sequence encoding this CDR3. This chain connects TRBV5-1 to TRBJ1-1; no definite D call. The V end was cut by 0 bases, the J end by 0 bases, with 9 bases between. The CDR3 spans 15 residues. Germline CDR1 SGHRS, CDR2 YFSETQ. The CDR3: CASSLEMGMNTEAFF. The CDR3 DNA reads TGCGCCAGCAGCTTGGAAATGGGCATGAACACTGAAGCTTTCTTT.

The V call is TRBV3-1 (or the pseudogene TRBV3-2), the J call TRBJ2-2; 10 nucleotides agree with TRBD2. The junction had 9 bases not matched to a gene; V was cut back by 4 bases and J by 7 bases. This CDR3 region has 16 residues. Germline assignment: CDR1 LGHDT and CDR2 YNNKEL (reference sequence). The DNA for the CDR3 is TGTGCCAGCAGCCCGGGGGAGCGGGGGGGCCGCGGGGAGCTGTTTTTT. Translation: CASSPGERGGRGELFF.

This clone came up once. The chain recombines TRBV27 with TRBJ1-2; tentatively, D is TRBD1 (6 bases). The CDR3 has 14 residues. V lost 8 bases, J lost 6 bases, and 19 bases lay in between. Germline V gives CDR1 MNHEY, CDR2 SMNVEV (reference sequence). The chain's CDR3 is CASSFGGGPNGYTF. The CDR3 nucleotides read TGTGCCAGCTCCTTCGGCGGGGGCCCGAATGGCTACACCTTC.

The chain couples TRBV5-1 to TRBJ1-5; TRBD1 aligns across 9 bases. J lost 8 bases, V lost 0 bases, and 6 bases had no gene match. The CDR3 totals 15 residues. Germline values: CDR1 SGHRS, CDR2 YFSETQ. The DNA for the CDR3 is TGCGCCAGCAGCTTGGCGGGACAGGGCTCGGAGCCCCAGCATTTT. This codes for CASSLAGQGSEPQHF.

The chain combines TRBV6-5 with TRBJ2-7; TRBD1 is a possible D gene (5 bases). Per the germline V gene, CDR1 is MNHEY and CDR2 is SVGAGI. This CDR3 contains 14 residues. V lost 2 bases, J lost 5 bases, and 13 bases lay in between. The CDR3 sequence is CASSYRQGEDEQYF. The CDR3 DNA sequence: TGTGCCAGCAGTTACCGGCAGGGTGAGGACGAGCAGTACTTC.

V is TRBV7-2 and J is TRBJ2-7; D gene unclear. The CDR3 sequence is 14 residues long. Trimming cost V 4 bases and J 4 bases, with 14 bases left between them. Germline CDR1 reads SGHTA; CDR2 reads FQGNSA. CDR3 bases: TGTGCCAGCAGCTCCGGTGACGGTGGGTACGAGCAGTACTTC. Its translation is CASSSGDGGYEQYF.

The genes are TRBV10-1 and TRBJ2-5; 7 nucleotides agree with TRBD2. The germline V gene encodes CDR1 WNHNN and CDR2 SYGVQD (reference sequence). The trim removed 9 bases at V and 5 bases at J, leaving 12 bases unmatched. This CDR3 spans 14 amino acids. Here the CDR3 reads CASLPEGTTETQYF. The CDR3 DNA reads TGCGCCAGTCTCCCCGAGGGGACTACGGAGACCCAGTACTTC.

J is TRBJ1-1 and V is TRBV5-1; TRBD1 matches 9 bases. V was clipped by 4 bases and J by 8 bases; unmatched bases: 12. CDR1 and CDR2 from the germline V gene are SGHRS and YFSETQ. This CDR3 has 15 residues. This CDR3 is CASSTGTGTLLEAFF. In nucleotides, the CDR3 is TGCGCCAGCAGCACCGGGACAGGGACACTACTAGAAGCTTTCTTT. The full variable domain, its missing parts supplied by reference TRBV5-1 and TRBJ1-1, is KAGVTQTPRYLIKTRGQQVTLSCSPISGHRSVSWYQQTPGQGLQFLFEYFSETQRNKGNFPGRFSGRQFSNSRSEMNVSTLELGDSALYLCASSTGTGTLLEAFFGQGTRLTVV.

In DNA, the CDR3 is TGTGCCAGCAGCCAGGGTACAGGGGGAGGTCAGCCCCAGCATTTT. Translated: CASSQGTGGGQPQHF. The chain joins TRBV3-1 (or the pseudogene TRBV3-2) to TRBJ1-5; 8 nucleotides match TRBD1. V was pared by 3 bases and J by 6 bases, with 7 bases of the junction left unmatched. There are 15 residues in the CDR3. Germline loops: CDR1 LGHDT, CDR2 YNNKEL (reference sequence).

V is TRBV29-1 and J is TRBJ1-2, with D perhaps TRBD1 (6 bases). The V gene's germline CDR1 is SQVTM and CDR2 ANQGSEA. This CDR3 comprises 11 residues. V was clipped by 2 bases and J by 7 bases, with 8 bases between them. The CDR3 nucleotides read TGCAGCGTTGAAAGACAGGCTGGCTACACCTTC. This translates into CSVERQAGYTF.

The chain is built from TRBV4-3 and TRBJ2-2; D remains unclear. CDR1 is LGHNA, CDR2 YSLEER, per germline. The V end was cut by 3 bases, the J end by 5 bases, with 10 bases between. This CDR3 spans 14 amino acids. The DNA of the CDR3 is TGCGCCAGCAGCCAGGGCCCTCTGACCGGGGAGCTGTTTTTT. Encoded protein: CASSQGPLTGELFF.